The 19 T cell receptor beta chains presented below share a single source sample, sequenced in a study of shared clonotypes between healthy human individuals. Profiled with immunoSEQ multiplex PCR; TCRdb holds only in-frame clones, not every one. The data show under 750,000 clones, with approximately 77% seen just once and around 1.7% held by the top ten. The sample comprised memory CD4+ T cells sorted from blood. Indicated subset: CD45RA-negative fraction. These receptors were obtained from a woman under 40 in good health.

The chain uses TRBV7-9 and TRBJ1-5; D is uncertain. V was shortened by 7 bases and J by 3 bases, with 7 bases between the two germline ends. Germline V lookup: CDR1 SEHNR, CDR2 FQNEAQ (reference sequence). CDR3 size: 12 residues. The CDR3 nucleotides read TGTGCCAGCAATCTGAACAATCAGCCCCAGCATTTT. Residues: CASNLNNQPQHF.

The CDR3 DNA sequence: TGTGCTAGTGGTATTTCAGGGGCGGGTGGCTACACCTTC. Its protein product is CASGISGAGGYTF. The chain recombines TRBV12-5 with TRBJ1-2; the D gene is possibly TRBD1 (6 bases). Trimming pared 5 bases from V and 7 bases from J, leaving 14 bases between. Per the germline V gene, CDR1 is LGHNT and CDR2 is FRNRAP. The CDR3 covers 13 residues.

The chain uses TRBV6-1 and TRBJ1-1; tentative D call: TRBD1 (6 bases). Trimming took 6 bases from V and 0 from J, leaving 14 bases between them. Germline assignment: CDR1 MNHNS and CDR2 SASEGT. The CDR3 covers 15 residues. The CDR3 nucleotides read TGTGCCAGCAGACATCGACAGGTCATGAACACTGAAGCTTTCTTT. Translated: CASRHRQVMNTEAFF.

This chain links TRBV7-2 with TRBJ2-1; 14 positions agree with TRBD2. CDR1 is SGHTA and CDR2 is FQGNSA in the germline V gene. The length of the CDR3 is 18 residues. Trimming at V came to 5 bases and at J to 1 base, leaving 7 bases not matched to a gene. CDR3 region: CASSRLAGGQGSYNEQFF. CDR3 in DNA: TGTGCCAGCAGCCGACTAGCGGGAGGGCAGGGGTCCTACAATGAGCAGTTCTTC. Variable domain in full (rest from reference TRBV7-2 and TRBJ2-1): GAGVSQSPSNKVTEKGKDVELRCDPISGHTALYWYRQSLGQGLEFLIYFQGNSAPDKSGLPSDRFSAERTGGSVSTLTIQRTQQEDSAVYLCASSRLAGGQGSYNEQFFGPGTRLTVL.

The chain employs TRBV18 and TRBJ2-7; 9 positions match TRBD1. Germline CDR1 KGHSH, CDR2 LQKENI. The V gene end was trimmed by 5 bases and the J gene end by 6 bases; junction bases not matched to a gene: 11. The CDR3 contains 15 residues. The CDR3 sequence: CASSSDRGTGREQYF. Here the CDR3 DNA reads TGTGCCAGCTCATCCGACAGGGGGACGGGTCGCGAGCAGTACTTC. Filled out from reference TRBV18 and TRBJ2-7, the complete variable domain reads NAGVMQNPRHLVRRRGQEARLRCSPMKGHSHVYWYRQLPEEGLKFMVYLQKENIIDESGMPKERFSAEFPKEGPSILRIQQVVRGDSAAYFCASSSDRGTGREQYFGPGTRLTVT.

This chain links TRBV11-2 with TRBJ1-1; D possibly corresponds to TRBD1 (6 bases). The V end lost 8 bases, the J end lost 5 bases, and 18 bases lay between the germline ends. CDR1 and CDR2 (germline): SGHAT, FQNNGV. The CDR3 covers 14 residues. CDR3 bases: TGTGCCAGCTCCCCTAGGGGGGTGAGGACTGAAGCTTTCTTT. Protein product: CASSPRGVRTEAFF.

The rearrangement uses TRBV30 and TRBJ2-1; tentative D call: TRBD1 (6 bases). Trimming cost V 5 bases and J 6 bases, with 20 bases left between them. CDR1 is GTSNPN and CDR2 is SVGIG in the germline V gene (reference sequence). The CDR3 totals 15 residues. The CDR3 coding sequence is TGTGCCTGGGGTCGGTGGGGGCGTGATGGCAATGAGCAGTTCTTC. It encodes CAWGRWGRDGNEQFF.

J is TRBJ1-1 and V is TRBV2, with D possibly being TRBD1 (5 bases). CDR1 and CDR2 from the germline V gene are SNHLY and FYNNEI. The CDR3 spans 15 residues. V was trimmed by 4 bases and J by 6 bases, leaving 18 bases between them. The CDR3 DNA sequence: TGTGCCAGCAGTGGGAGGGACCCTCGGAGCGCTGAAGCTTTCTTT. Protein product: CASSGRDPRSAEAFF. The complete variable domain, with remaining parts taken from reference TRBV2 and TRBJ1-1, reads EPEVTQTPSHQVTQMGQEVILRCVPISNHLYFYWYRQILGQKVEFLVSFYNNEISEKSEIFDDQFSVERPDGSNFTLKIRSTKLEDSAMYFCASSGRDPRSAEAFFGQGTRLTVV.

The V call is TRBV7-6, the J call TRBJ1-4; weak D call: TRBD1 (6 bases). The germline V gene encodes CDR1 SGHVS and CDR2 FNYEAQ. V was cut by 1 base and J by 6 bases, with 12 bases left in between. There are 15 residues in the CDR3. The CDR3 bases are TGTGCCAGCAGCTTAGGTCAGGGGTCGGATGAAAAACTGTTTTTT. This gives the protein CASSLGQGSDEKLFF.

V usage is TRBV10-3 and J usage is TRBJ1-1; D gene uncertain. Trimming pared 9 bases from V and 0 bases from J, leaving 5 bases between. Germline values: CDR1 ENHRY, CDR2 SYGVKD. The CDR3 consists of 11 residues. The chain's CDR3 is CAIWMNTEAFF. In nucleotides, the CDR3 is TGTGCCATATGGATGAACACTGAAGCTTTCTTT.

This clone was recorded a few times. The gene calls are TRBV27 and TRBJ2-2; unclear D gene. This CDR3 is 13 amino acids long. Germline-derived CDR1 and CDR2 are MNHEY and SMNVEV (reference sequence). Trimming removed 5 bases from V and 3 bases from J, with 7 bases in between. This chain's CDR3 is CASSKKDTGELFF. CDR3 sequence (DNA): TGTGCCAGCAGTAAAAAGGACACCGGGGAGCTGTTTTTT.

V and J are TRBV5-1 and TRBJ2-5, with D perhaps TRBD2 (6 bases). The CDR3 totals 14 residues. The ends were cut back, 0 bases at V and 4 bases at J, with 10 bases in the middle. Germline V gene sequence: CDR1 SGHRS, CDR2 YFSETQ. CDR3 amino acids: CASSLVSGVETQYF. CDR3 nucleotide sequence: TGCGCCAGCAGCTTGGTCTCGGGGGTAGAGACCCAGTACTTC.

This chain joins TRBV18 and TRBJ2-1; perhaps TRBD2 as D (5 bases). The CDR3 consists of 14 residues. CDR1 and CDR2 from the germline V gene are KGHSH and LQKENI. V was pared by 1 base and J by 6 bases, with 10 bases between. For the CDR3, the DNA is TGTGCCAGCTCACCACGGTGGGAGATCAATGAGCAGTTCTTC. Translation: CASSPRWEINEQFF.

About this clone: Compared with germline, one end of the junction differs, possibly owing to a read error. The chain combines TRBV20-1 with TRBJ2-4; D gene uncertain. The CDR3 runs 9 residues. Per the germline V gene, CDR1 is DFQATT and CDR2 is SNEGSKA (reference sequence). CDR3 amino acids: CSANRPIEF. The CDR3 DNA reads TGCAGTGCTAACCGGCCCATCGAGTTC.

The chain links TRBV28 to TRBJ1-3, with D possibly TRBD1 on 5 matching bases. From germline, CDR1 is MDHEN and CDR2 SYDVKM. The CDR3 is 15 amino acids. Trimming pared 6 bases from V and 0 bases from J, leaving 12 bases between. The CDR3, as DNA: TGTGCCAGCAGGGTTGGGGGGTACTCTGGAAACACCATATATTTT. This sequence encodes CASRVGGYSGNTIYF.

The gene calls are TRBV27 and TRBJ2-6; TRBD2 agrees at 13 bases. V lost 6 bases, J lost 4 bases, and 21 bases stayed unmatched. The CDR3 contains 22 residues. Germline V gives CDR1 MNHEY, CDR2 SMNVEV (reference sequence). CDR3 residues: CASRRTMGLAGSLPEGANVLTF. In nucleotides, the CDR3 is TGTGCCAGCAGACGAACGATGGGACTAGCGGGATCTTTACCGGAGGGGGCCAACGTCCTGACTTTC.

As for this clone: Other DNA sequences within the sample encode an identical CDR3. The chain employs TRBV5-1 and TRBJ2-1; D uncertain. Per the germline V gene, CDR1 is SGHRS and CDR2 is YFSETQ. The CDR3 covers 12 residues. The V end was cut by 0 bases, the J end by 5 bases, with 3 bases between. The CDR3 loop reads CASSLGNNEQFF. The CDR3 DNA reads TGCGCCAGCAGCTTGGGAAACAATGAGCAGTTCTTC.

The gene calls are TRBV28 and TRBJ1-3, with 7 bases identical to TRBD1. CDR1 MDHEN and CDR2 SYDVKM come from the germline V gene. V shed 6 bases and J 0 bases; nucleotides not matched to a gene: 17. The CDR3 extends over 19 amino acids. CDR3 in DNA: TGTGCCAGCAGGTCACGGGGATGGACAGGAGGAAGCTCTGGAAACACCATATATTTT. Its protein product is CASRSRGWTGGSSGNTIYF.

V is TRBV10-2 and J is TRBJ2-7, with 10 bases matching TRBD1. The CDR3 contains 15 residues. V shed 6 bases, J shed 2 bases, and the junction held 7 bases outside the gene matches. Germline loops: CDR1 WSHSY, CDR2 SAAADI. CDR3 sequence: CASRDRGTPAYEQYF. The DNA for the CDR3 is TGCGCCAGCAGGGACAGGGGGACCCCAGCCTACGAGCAGTACTTC.